These 2 T cell receptor beta chains share one sample of origin, sequenced in a study of T cells after yellow fever vaccination. MiXCR was run by TCRdb on the 5' RACE reads, yielding one entry per CDR3 protein. The table has 500,000 to 650,000 distinct CDR3 sequences, approximately 13% seen once. This material consisted of PBMCs, taken on the day of the yellow fever booster vaccination. The receptors here all came from a man aged 30-40 years who received the YFV17D yellow fever vaccine.

This clonotype was detected a few times. This chain links TRBV2 with TRBJ2-5; 7 bases align to TRBD2. The V gene end was trimmed by 7 bases and the J gene end by 1 base; junction bases not matched to a gene: 6. CDR1 and CDR2 from the germline V gene are SNHLY and FYNNEI. CDR3 length: 14 residues. DNA of the CDR3: TGTGCCAGCAATCTAGCGGAGGGCCAAGAGACCCAGTACTTC. Translation: CASNLAEGQETQYF. Using reference TRBV2 and TRBJ2-5 for the parts outside the CDR3, the full variable domain is EPEVTQTPSHQVTQMGQEVILRCVPISNHLYFYWYRQILGQKVEFLVSFYNNEISEKSEIFDDQFSVERPDGSNFTLKIRSTKLEDSAMYFCASNLAEGQETQYFGPGTRLLVL.

This rearrangement joins TRBV7-2 to TRBJ1-1; TRBD1 is a possible D gene (5 bases). The CDR3 contains 14 residues. The germline V gene has CDR1 SGHTA and CDR2 FQGNSA. The ends were cut back, 5 bases at V and 3 bases at J, with 13 bases in the middle. This CDR3 is CASSATSRDTEAFF. For the CDR3, the DNA is TGTGCCAGCAGCGCTACTAGCAGGGACACTGAAGCTTTCTTT.